Shown below are 22 T cell receptor beta chains from a single sample sequenced in a study of cytomegalovirus exposure and HLA in healthy donors. PCR used 60 Vbeta primers and 13 Jbeta primers. Produced via immunoSEQ multiplex PCR; TCRdb's table is partial and in-frame only. Of some 190,000 clones detected, around four fifths appear once; the ten largest clones hold more than 1%. Sequencing was performed on PBMCs. The receptors were sampled from a boy between 2 and 10 years old in good health and CMV-seronegative.

This chain joins TRBV10-3 and TRBJ1-6, with D possibly being TRBD1 (6 bases). Germline CDR1 ENHRY, CDR2 SYGVKD. CDR3 size: 15 residues. V was trimmed by 3 bases and J by 9 bases, leaving 15 bases between them. This CDR3 reads CAISEITGLGSPLHF. The CDR3 DNA is TGTGCCATCAGTGAAATCACAGGGTTGGGTTCACCCCTCCACTTT.

V usage is TRBV25-1 and J usage is TRBJ1-2; 8 positions match TRBD1. The junction had 5 bases not matched to a gene; V was cut back by 4 bases and J by 1 base. CDR1 and CDR2 (germline): MGHDK, SYGVNS. The CDR3 is made up of 15 amino acids. DNA of the CDR3: TGTGCCAGCAGTGGGCCGGGACAGGATAACTATGGCTACACCTTC. Amino acid sequence: CASSGPGQDNYGYTF.

The J gene is TRBJ2-3, the V gene TRBV13, with D hard to call. The CDR3 length is 14 residues. V was pared by 5 bases and J by 2 bases, with 11 bases between. The germline V gene has CDR1 PRHDT and CDR2 FYEKMQ (reference sequence). The CDR3 region is CASSLPFSTDTQYF. The CDR3 nucleotides read TGTGCCAGCAGCCTACCCTTCTCCACAGATACGCAGTATTTT.

The rearrangement links TRBV6-6 to TRBJ2-1; D may be TRBD1 (6 bases). Germline lookup yields CDR1 MNHNY and CDR2 SVGAGI (reference sequence). V dropped 10 bases and J dropped 8 bases, with 15 bases sitting between them. This CDR3 has 12 residues. The CDR3 nucleotides are TGTGCCACCCGGAAGGGGGTCCATGAGCAGTTCTTC. Translated: CATRKGVHEQFF.

This chain joins TRBV5-6 and TRBJ1-1, with 8 bases identical to TRBD1. V lost 7 bases to trimming and J lost 0 bases; unmatched junction nucleotides: 8. Per the germline V gene, CDR1 is SGHDT and CDR2 is YYEEEE. The CDR3 extends over 15 amino acids. The CDR3: CASGQVGQVNTEAFF. DNA for the CDR3: TGTGCCAGCGGACAAGTGGGACAGGTGAACACTGAAGCTTTCTTT.

Only a few counts were recorded for this clone. The CDR3 sequence: CAWSALDGYTF. CDR3 DNA sequence: TGTGCCTGGAGCGCATTAGATGGCTACACCTTC. V gene TRBV30 combines with J gene TRBJ1-2; no clear D gene. The length of the CDR3 is 11 residues. V lost 3 bases and J 6 bases, leaving 8 bases between the germline ends. Germline CDR1 reads GTSNPN; CDR2 reads SVGIG (reference sequence).

The rearrangement links TRBV5-6 to TRBJ2-4; the match to TRBD1 covers 7 bases. The V segment lost 3 bases and the J segment 8 bases; nucleotides outside the gene matches: 8. The CDR3 extends over 14 amino acids. Germline V gene lookup returns CDR1 SGHDT and CDR2 YYEEEE. CDR3 loop: CASSSAKGAHIQYF. The CDR3 bases are TGTGCCAGCAGCTCCGCGAAGGGGGCACACATTCAGTACTTC.

The V and J genes are TRBV18 and TRBJ2-5; D might be TRBD2 (5 bases). V gave up 6 bases and J gave up 5 bases, with 10 bases separating them. Looked up from germline, CDR1 is KGHSH and CDR2 is LQKENI. The length of the CDR3 is 12 residues. The CDR3 DNA follows: TGTGCCAGCTCCGGGGTAGATGAGACCCAGTACTTC. Its protein is CASSGVDETQYF.

The rearrangement joins TRBV19 to TRBJ2-1, with a possible D match to TRBD1 (6 bases). The CDR3 covers 14 residues. V dropped 0 bases and J dropped 4 bases, with 7 bases sitting between them. Germline lookup yields CDR1 LNHDA and CDR2 SQIVND (reference sequence). CDR3 DNA: TGTGCCAGTAGTATAGAAGGGACATACAATGAGCAGTTCTTC. It yields the protein CASSIEGTYNEQFF. Filled out from reference TRBV19 and TRBJ2-1, the complete variable domain reads DGGITQSPKYLFRKEGQNVTLSCEQNLNHDAMYWYRQDPGQGLRLIYYSQIVNDFQKGDIAEGYSVSREKKESFPLTVTSAQKNPTAFYLCASSIEGTYNEQFFGPGTRLTVL.

The count of this clone is one. CDR3 sequence (DNA): TGTGCCAGCAGCCCCTCACAGGGGTTTGGAAACATTCAGTACTTC. As protein: CASSPSQGFGNIQYF. The V call is TRBV9, the J call TRBJ2-4; 7 bases agree with TRBD1. The trim removed 4 bases at V and 6 bases at J, leaving 10 bases unmatched. The CDR3 covers 15 residues. CDR1 is SGDLS, CDR2 YYNGEE, per germline.

The chain carries TRBV13 and TRBJ1-1, with 7 bases matching TRBD1. CDR1 and CDR2 (germline): PRHDT, FYEKMQ (reference sequence). V was pared by 1 base and J by 4 bases, with 9 bases of the junction left unmatched. This CDR3 contains 16 residues. CDR3 sequence (DNA): TGTGCCAGCAGCTTAGCAGGGCTCCAGGGGGTCACTGAAGCTTTCTTT. Translating it yields CASSLAGLQGVTEAFF.

This clone came up a few times. The rearrangement joins TRBV4-3 to TRBJ1-6; the D gene is possibly TRBD1 (6 bases). V was cut by 3 bases and J by 8 bases, with 8 bases left in between. This CDR3 region has 13 residues. CDR1 and CDR2 (germline): LGHNA, YSLEER. The CDR3 sequence: CASSQDSYSPLHF. The CDR3, as DNA: TGCGCCAGCAGCCAGGACAGTTATTCACCCCTCCACTTT.

The chain carries TRBV7-9 and TRBJ2-7; 9 bases map to TRBD1. J gave up 4 bases and V 3 bases, and 10 bases lay outside the gene matches. The germline gives CDR1 SEHNR, CDR2 FQNEAQ (reference sequence). This CDR3 has 16 amino acids. CDR3 loop: CASSFSRDRVFYEQYF. As DNA, the CDR3 is TGTGCCAGCAGCTTTTCCCGGGACAGGGTATTTTACGAGCAGTACTTC.

The chain is built from TRBV4-2 and TRBJ2-5; 10 bases align to TRBD2. The junction had 0 bases not matched to a gene; V was cut back by 6 bases and J by 2 bases. The CDR3 has 13 residues. Germline values: CDR1 LGHNA, CDR2 YNFKEQ. CDR3 coding DNA: TGTGCCAGCAGACTAGCGGGGCAAGAGACCCAGTACTTC. This sequence encodes CASRLAGQETQYF.

This clone appeared a few times. The rearrangement joins TRBV12-5 to TRBJ1-1; possible D gene TRBD1, 5 bases. Looked up from germline, CDR1 is LGHNT and CDR2 is FRNRAP. The germline V and J ends were trimmed by 7 bases and 4 bases, with 16 bases remaining between them. The CDR3 extends over 14 amino acids. The DNA of the CDR3 is TGTGCTAGTGCCCAAACCGGGGGGAGCACTGAAGCTTTCTTT. Translation: CASAQTGGSTEAFF. The whole variable domain, remainder taken from reference TRBV12-5 and TRBJ1-1, is DARVTQTPRHKVTEMGQEVTMRCQPILGHNTVFWYRQTMMQGLELLAYFRNRAPLDDSGMPKDRFSAEMPDATLATLKIQPSEPRDSAVYFCASAQTGGSTEAFFGQGTRLTVV.

This sequence joins TRBV29-1 and TRBJ2-3; D is uncertain. The length of the CDR3 is 13 residues. Germline CDR1 reads SQVTM; CDR2 reads ANQGSEA. The ends were cut back, 6 bases at V and 1 base at J, with 11 bases in the middle. CDR3 in DNA: TGCAGCGTCCGACCGCAGGGCACAGATACGCAGTATTTT. It translates to CSVRPQGTDTQYF.

The V call is TRBV28, the J call TRBJ2-5; D may be TRBD1 (6 bases). Germline loops: CDR1 MDHEN, CDR2 SYDVKM. V dropped 3 bases and J dropped 2 bases, with 10 bases sitting between them. CDR3 length: 14 residues. This chain's CDR3 is CASSFGGPQETQYF. The CDR3 region has the DNA TGTGCCAGCAGTTTTGGGGGCCCGCAAGAGACCCAGTACTTC.

The chain uses TRBV5-1 and TRBJ1-2; 7 nucleotides agree with TRBD1. The CDR3 consists of 15 residues. Germline V gene data show CDR1 as SGHRS and CDR2 as YFSETQ. The V and J ends lost 4 bases and 0 bases, in that order; junction bases with no gene match: 6. The CDR3 here is CASSADRSANYGYTF. The CDR3 region has the DNA TGCGCCAGCAGCGCGGACAGGTCAGCTAACTATGGCTACACCTTC.

The chain joins TRBV19 to TRBJ2-1; TRBD1 agrees at 10 bases. This CDR3 is built from 18 residues. Losses at the gene ends were 4 bases for V and 3 bases for J; bases not matched to a gene: 12. Germline CDR1 and CDR2: LNHDA and SQIVND (reference sequence). DNA of the CDR3: TGTGCCAGTAGTACCCTACTTCCCGGGACAGGGGTCTACAATGAGCAGTTCTTC. This gives the protein CASSTLLPGTGVYNEQFF.

This CDR3 reads CASSFRGAYNSPLHF. DNA for the CDR3: TGTGCCAGCAGCTTCCGGGGAGCCTATAATTCACCCCTCCACTTT. V gene TRBV7-2 combines with J gene TRBJ1-6; D call uncertain. V lost 3 bases and J 2 bases, leaving 8 bases between the germline ends. Germline V gene lookup returns CDR1 SGHTA and CDR2 FQGNSA. The length of the CDR3 is 15 residues.

This clone has a handful of counts. This rearrangement joins TRBV6-1 to TRBJ1-5, with a weak D call TRBD1 (6 bases). V was cut by 3 bases and J by 2 bases, with 14 bases left in between. The CDR3 totals 16 residues. CDR1 and CDR2 from the germline V gene are MNHNS and SASEGT. In nucleotides, the CDR3 is TGTGCCAGCAGTGAGGCGGGGGGGGCTGGCAATCAGCCCCAGCATTTT. Amino acids: CASSEAGGAGNQPQHF.

This chain joins TRBV27 and TRBJ2-7; 7 positions match TRBD2. Germline CDR1 MNHEY, CDR2 SMNVEV (reference sequence). V lost 2 bases to trimming and J lost 4 bases; unmatched junction nucleotides: 5. This CDR3 comprises 14 residues. The CDR3: CASSLLAGVYEQYF. The CDR3 DNA sequence: TGTGCCAGCAGTTTACTGGCGGGAGTTTACGAGCAGTACTTC.